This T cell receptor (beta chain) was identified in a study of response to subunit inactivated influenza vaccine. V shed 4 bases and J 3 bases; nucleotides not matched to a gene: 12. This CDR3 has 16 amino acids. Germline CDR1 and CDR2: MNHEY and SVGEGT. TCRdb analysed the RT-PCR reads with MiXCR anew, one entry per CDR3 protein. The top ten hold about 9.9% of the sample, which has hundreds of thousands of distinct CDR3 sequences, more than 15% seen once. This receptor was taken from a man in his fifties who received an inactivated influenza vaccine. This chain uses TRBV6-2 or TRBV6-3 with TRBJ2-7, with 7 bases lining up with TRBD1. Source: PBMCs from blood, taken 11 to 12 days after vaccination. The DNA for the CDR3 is TGTGCCAGCAGTTCGCCGTTGACAGGGATCGTCTACGAGCAGTACTTC. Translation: CASSSPLTGIVYEQYF.